A single sample is the source of the 3 T cell receptor beta chains below, sequenced in a study of blood T cell repertoires in COVID-19. Here immunoSEQ multiplex PCR was the method, and the copy in TCRdb shows in-frame clones only, minus some. Found here are about 350,000 clones, around nine tenths of them singletons; the top ten hold 0.85% to 1.3%. Sequenced input: PBMCs or T cells enriched from blood (not recorded which). The receptors derive from a woman aged 25-40 years who had been exposed to COVID-19.

This clone has just a few counts. V is TRBV19 and J is TRBJ1-4; no clear D gene. This CDR3 spans 14 amino acids. The germline V gene has CDR1 LNHDA and CDR2 SQIVND (reference sequence). V shed 5 bases and J shed 1 base, with 8 bases lying between them. The CDR3 is CASSETITNEKLFF. CDR3 nucleotides: TGTGCCAGTAGTGAGACAATAACTAATGAAAAACTGTTTTTT.

In its sample, this clone was seen once. The J gene is TRBJ2-5, the V gene TRBV27; the D gene is possibly TRBD2 (5 bases). This CDR3 region has 15 residues. Germline V gene data show CDR1 as MNHEY and CDR2 as SMNVEV (reference sequence). Trimming stripped 4 bases from V and 3 bases from J, with 15 bases between. The CDR3 coding sequence is TGTGCCAGCAGTTCCCAAGGACTGGTCAAAGAGACCCAGTACTTC. It specifies CASSSQGLVKETQYF.

CDR3 in DNA: TGTGCCAGTAGTATCTGGGCAGACCAAGAGACCCAGTACTTC. Its translation is CASSIWADQETQYF. The chain joins TRBV19 to TRBJ2-5; D not certain. Germline assignment: CDR1 LNHDA and CDR2 SQIVND (reference sequence). V lost 3 bases, J lost 0 bases, and 8 bases lay in between. The CDR3 length is 14 residues.